Listed here is a single TCR beta chain. Assay: immunoSEQ multiplex PCR; the TCRdb copy retains only in-frame clones and omits some. Of under 70,000 clones listed, roughly 70% are singletons. The data were taken from a study of blood T cell repertoires in COVID-19. Overall study context: T cells, B-cell-depleted T cells, or PBMCs provided the cDNA or gDNA that served as material.

The sequenced sample consisted of peripheral blood. The receptor's source is a woman aged 70-85 years with acute or convalescent COVID-19.

CDR3 DNA sequence: TGTGCCAGCAGTTTCATAAGGGGCAGAGAAGCTTTCTTT. Protein product: CASSFIRGREAFF. The V gene is TRBV27, the J gene TRBJ1-1; D may be TRBD1 (5 bases). The CDR3 has 13 residues. Germline CDR1 and CDR2: MNHEY and SMNVEV (reference sequence). V lost 3 bases to trimming and J lost 8 bases, with 13 bases between them.